This TCR beta chain derives from a study of shared clonotypes between healthy human individuals (TCRdb year 2020). At the level of the whole study: Two women and a few men aged 18 to 49 years were included in the cohort. For each donor, CD4 naive and CD4 memory were each given three plates, CD8 naive was given two plates, and CD8 memory was given one plate. To estimate repertoire size and how much clonotype sharing occurs between individuals, the study deeply sequenced the blood TCR repertoires of about five healthy adults. Different laboratories and diverse techniques were used to prepare libraries and sequence TCR repertoires, to increase sequencing depth and limit assay-specific biases. Per donor, leukapheresis produced somewhere between about 0.9 and 10 billion PBMCs. Results and caveats for the whole study, not just this receptor: Incomplete sequencing was indicated by rarefaction of sorted-subset datasets, despite the large sequencing depth. Because the study included only a small number of donors, the genetic and exposure-history diversity represented was limited. Sharing across a handful of donors was observed for around 5% of naive CD4, 3% to 3.5% of naive CD8, 2% to 2.5% of memory CD4, and about 0.4% of memory CD8 clonotypes. Compared with non-shared clonotypes, clonotypes shared by all four sorted-subset donors had higher generation probabilities. Pairwise subsampling led to the expectation that sequencing depth would affect the degree of clonotype sharing among donors. Larger estimated clonotype richness was generally found for naive subsets than for memory subsets. Sampling was restricted to blood, and TCR repertoires in tissues likely differ from the TCR repertoires found in blood.

V sheds 8 bases and J sheds 1 base, leaving 11 bases between their ends. CDR1 SGHTA and CDR2 FQGTGA are derived from the germline V gene. The CDR3, from cysteine to phenylalanine, totals 13 residues. The only DNA kept is the CDR3, 39 bases in frame from the first base. TCR CDR3 regions were amplified from genomic DNA by multiplex PCR using the deep immunoSEQ assay. Genomic DNA extracted from each cell subset was distributed evenly over all wells of several immunoSEQ 96-well plates, and each plate served as one replicate. For sorted subsets, approximately 190 ng genomic DNA, equal to some 28,000 T cell genomes, was loaded into each replicate PCR. Purified libraries were measured with a Qubit 3.0 fluorometer, size-checked on a Bioanalyzer 2100, and measured again with the KAPA Library Quantification kit. Every immunoSEQ 96-well plate was sequenced on a dedicated single-read 150-cycle Illumina NextSeq 550 flow cell. The paper's data handling went like this. Because the immunoSEQ output included only junctional sequences and no quality scores, the filtering could not be the same as the filtering used for full-length reads. Sequences were annotated with PyIR, a Python wrapper for IgBLAST v1.9, using IMGT germline references to assign V/J genes and CDR3. Any read was removed if the V/J assignment was weak (E-value above 1e-6), the CDR3 was missing, or the read contained stop codons, out-of-frame junctions, or ambiguous translated residues. V3J clonotypes were defined as sequences sharing the same inferred V gene, J gene, and CDR3 amino acid sequence. Percentage overlap between repertoires was computed as shared unique clonotypes divided by the size of the smaller repertoire. Repertoire richness was assessed with RTK rarefaction, the Chao1 estimator, and Recon v2.1 estimates of unobserved clonotypes. OLGA was used to compute generation probabilities for all TCRbeta clonotypes that the gDNA method yielded from a handful of donors. TCRdb provides this immuneACCESS table in a form limited to in-frame rearrangements. Some clones are lacking; in checked studies, under half of them reflect an unresolved V gene, and why the rest are absent is not known. The V and J calls and clone size were taken over from that table, and D and trimming were inferred from the DNA. The sample table shows 2,500,000 or so clones, and under 95% are seen once. The leading ten clones occupy 0.35% to 0.45% of the sample.

The donors were healthy, HIV-negative adults who had no recently reported acute infections or vaccinations. Every donor was a Caucasian adult living in Nashville, Tennessee, USA. CD4+ T cells were enriched by magnetic negative selection, after which naive cells were positively selected on CD45RA and the negative fraction was taken as the memory subset. Blood was collected by leukapheresis, and PBMCs were isolated by Ficoll-Histopaque density gradient centrifugation and then cryopreserved in liquid nitrogen vapor phase. Purity and quantity of every magnetically sorted T cell population were checked by analytical flow cytometry. Each sorted fraction had its genomic DNA isolated and then quantified by UV absorbance on a Nanodrop 2000c. On this clone: Its cognate antigen has yet to be identified. No per-base quality is available; no much larger clone lies one base away.

The chain links TRBV7-3 with TRBJ1-1; the D region possibly corresponds to TRBD1 (5 bases align). This TCR was sampled from a man aged 18 to 30 in good health. Some clones in this sample may be carry-over from other donors' samples. Sequenced sample: naive CD4+ T cells from PBMCs. Per the publication, the cell subset or site label means: CD45RA+ positively selected. CDR3 sequence: CASSRGENTEAFF. The nucleotides read TGTGCCAGCTCCCGGGGGGAGAACACTGAAGCTTTCTTT.